Below, one T cell receptor beta chain is given with its context. V lost 7 bases and J 5 bases, leaving 7 bases between the germline ends. Germline V gene data show CDR1 as SNHLY and CDR2 as FYNNEI. There are 11 residues in the CDR3. Sequencing was performed with immunoSEQ multiplex PCR; in TCRdb, only in-frame clones are kept and a portion is missing. The sample has some 80,000 clones; under 80% are singletons. The data derive from a study of blood T cell repertoires in COVID-19. Sequencing was performed on peripheral blood. The gene calls are TRBV2 and TRBJ2-3; D unresolved. This sequence originates from a human donor in a cohort sampled during active COVID-19. CDR3 protein: CASTPGDTQYF. DNA for the CDR3: TGTGCCAGCACACCGGGAGATACGCAGTATTTT.